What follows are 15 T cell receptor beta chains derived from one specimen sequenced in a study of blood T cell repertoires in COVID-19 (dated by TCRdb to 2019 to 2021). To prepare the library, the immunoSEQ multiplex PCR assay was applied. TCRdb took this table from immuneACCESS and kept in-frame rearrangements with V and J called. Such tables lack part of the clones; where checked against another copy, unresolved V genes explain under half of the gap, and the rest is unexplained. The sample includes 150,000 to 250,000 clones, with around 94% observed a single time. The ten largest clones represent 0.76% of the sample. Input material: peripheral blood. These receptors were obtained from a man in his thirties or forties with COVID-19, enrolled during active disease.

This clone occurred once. CDR3 loop: CASSPSRSGGAGYETQYF. In DNA, the CDR3 is TGTGCCAGCTCACCCTCGCGAAGCGGGGGGGCCGGTTATGAGACCCAGTACTTC. The V call is TRBV18, the J call TRBJ2-5; 10 nucleotides align to TRBD2. Unmatched junction bases numbered 15, after V lost 3 bases and J lost 5 bases. The CDR3 length is 18 residues. Per the germline V gene, CDR1 is KGHSH and CDR2 is LQKENI.

CDR3 in amino acids: CASTHPRGDYEQYF. The CDR3 DNA follows: TGCGCCAGCACCCACCCTCGCGGGGACTACGAGCAGTACTTC. The J gene is TRBJ2-7, the V gene TRBV10-2, with TRBD2 as a possible D gene (6 bases). V shed 7 bases and J shed 3 bases, with 16 bases lying between them. The CDR3 sequence is 14 residues long. From germline, CDR1 is WSHSY and CDR2 SAAADI.

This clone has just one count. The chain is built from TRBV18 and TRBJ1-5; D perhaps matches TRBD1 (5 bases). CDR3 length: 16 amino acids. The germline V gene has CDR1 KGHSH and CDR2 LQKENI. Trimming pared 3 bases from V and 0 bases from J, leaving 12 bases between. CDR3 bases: TGTGCCAGCTCACCTGGTGGGGGGTATAGCAATCAGCCCCAGCATTTT. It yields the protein CASSPGGGYSNQPQHF.

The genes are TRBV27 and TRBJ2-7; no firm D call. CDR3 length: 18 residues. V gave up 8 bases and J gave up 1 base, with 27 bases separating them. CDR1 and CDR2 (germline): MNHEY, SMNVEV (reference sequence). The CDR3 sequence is CASAEFSWAEPKSYEQYF. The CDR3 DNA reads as TGTGCCAGCGCCGAGTTCAGCTGGGCCGAGCCCAAATCCTACGAGCAGTACTTC.

CDR3 bases: TGTGCCAGCAGCTTCAGAGGAGCGGGTGGCTGGCCCAGTGGCTACACCTTC. Protein sequence: CASSFRGAGGWPSGYTF. This chain links TRBV11-2 with TRBJ1-2, with D hard to call. CDR1 SGHAT and CDR2 FQNNGV come from the germline V gene. The CDR3 is 17 amino acids. Trimming took 3 bases from V and 7 from J, leaving 24 bases between them.

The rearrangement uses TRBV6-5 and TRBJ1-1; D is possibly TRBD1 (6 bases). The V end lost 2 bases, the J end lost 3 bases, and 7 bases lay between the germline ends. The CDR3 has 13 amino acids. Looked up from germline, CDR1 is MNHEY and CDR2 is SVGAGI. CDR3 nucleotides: TGTGCCAGCAGTTACCACAGGGACACTGAAGCTTTCTTT. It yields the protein CASSYHRDTEAFF.

CDR3: CASSRGQGPNQPQHF. The DNA for the CDR3 is TGTGCCAGCAGCCGAGGGCAGGGGCCAAATCAGCCCCAGCATTTT. This chain uses TRBV5-5 with TRBJ1-5; TRBD1 might be the D (6 bases). There are 15 residues in the CDR3. Looked up from germline, CDR1 is SGHKS and CDR2 is YYEKEE (reference sequence). The germline V and J ends were trimmed by 4 bases and 4 bases, with 15 bases remaining between them.

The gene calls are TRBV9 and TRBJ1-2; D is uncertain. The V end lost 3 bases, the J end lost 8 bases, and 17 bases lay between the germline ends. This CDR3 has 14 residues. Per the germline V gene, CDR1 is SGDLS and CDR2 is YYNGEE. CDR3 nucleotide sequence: TGTGCCAGCAGCGGGGCCCGGGATCCGTGGGGCTACACCTTC. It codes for CASSGARDPWGYTF.

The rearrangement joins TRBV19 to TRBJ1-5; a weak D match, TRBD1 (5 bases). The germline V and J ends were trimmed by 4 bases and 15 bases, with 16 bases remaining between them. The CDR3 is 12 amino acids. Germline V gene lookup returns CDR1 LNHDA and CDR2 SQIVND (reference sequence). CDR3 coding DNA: TGTGCCAGTAGTACTGGACACTCCGGGGGGCATTTT. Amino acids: CASSTGHSGGHF.

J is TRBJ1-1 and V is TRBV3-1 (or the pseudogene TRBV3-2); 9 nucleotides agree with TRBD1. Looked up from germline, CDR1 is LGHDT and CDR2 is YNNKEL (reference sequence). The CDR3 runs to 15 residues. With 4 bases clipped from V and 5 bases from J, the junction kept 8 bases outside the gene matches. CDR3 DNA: TGTGCCAGCAGCCCCTCACAGGGGGCGGTTACTGAAGCTTTCTTT. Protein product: CASSPSQGAVTEAFF.

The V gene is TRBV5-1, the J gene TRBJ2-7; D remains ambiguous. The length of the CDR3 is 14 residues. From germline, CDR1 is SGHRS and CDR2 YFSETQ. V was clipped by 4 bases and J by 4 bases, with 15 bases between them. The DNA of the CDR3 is TGCGCCAGCAGCCCTAACCCTAAGAAGTACGAGCAGTACTTC. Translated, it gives CASSPNPKKYEQYF. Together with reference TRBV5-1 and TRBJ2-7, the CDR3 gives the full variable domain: KAGVTQTPRYLIKTRGQQVTLSCSPISGHRSVSWYQQTPGQGLQFLFEYFSETQRNKGNFPGRFSGRQFSNSRSEMNVSTLELGDSALYLCASSPNPKKYEQYFGPGTRLTVT.

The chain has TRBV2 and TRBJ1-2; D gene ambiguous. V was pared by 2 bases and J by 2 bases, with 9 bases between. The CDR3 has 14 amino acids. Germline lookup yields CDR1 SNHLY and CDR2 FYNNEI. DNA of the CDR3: TGTGCCAGCAGTGAACGGGAATCAAACTATGGCTACACCTTC. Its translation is CASSERESNYGYTF.

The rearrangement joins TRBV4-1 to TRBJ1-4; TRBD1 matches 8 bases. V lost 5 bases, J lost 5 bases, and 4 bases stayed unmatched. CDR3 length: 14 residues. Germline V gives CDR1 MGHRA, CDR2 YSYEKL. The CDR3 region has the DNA TGCGCCAGCAGCAAGACAGGGGCAAATGAAAAACTGTTTTTT. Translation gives CASSKTGANEKLFF.

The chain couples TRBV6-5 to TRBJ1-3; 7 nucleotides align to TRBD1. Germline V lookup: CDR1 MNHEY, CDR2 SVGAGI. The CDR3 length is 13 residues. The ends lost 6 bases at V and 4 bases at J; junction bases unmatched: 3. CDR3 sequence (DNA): TGTGCCAGCAGCCCGGGACAGGGAAACACCATATATTTT. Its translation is CASSPGQGNTIYF.

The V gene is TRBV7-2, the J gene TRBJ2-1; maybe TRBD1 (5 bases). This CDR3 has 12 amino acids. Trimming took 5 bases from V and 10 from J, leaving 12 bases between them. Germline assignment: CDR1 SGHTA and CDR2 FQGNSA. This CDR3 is CASSGVGQEQFF. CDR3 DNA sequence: TGTGCCAGCAGCGGAGTTGGACAAGAGCAGTTCTTC. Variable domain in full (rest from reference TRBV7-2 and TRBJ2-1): GAGVSQSPSNKVTEKGKDVELRCDPISGHTALYWYRQSLGQGLEFLIYFQGNSAPDKSGLPSDRFSAERTGGSVSTLTIQRTQQEDSAVYLCASSGVGQEQFFGPGTRLTVL.